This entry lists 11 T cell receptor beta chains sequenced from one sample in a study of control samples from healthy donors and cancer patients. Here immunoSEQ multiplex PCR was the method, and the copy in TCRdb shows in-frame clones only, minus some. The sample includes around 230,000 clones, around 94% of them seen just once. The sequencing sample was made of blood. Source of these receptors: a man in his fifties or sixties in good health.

The CDR3 DNA reads TGCGCCAGCGCTGACAGTTACAATGAGCAGTTCTTC. Protein product: CASADSYNEQFF. The chain couples TRBV10-2 to TRBJ2-1; a possible D gene is TRBD1 (5 bases). Trimming left V 8 bases short and J 4 bases short, with 9 bases between. Germline CDR1 WSHSY, CDR2 SAAADI. The CDR3 runs to 12 residues.

CDR3 DNA sequence: TGCGCCAGCAGCCCAGAAGGGAACACTGAAGCTTTCTTT. Residues: CASSPEGNTEAFF. This chain joins TRBV4-3 and TRBJ1-1; D uncertain. CDR1 is LGHNA and CDR2 is YSLEER in the germline V gene. Deletions cut 4 bases from V and 1 base from J, with 7 bases between. CDR3 length equals 13 residues.

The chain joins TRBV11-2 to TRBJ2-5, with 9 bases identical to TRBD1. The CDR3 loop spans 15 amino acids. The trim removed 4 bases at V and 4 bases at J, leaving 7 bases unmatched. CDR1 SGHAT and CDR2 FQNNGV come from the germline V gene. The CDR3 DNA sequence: TGTGCCAGCAGCTACCGGGACAGGGTGATAGAGACCCAGTACTTC. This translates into CASSYRDRVIETQYF.

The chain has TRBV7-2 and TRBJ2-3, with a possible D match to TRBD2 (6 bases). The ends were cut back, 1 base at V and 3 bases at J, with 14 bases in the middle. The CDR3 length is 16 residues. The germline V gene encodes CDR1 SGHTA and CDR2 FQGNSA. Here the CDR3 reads CASSLGVGGPTDTQYF. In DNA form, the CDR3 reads TGTGCCAGCAGCTTAGGAGTCGGGGGACCTACAGATACGCAGTATTTT.

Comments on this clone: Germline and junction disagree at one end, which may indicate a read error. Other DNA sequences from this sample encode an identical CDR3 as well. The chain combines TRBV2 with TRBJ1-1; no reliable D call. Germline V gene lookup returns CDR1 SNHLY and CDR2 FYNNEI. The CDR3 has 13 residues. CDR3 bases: TGTGCCAGCAGTGAAAGTGCTGCGGACGAAGCCTTCTTT. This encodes CASSESAADEAFF.

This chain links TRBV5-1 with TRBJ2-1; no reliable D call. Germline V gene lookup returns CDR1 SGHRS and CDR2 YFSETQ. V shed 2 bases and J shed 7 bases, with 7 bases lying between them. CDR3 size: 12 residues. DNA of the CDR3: TGCGCCAGCAGCTTAGTGGAAAATGAGCAGTTCTTC. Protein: CASSLVENEQFF.

The CDR3 is CASSRTPEVATEAFF. CDR3 in DNA: TGTGCCAGCAGCCGGACACCGGAGGTGGCTACTGAAGCTTTCTTT. The chain combines TRBV7-9 with TRBJ1-1, with D maybe TRBD1 (5 bases). The germline gives CDR1 SEHNR, CDR2 FQNEAQ (reference sequence). V was shortened by 5 bases and J by 5 bases, with 18 bases between the two germline ends. The CDR3 covers 15 residues.

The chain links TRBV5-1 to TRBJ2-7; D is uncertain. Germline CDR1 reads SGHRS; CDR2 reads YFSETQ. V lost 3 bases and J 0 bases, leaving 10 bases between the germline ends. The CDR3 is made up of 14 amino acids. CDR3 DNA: TGCGCCAGCAGCTATGCAGGCGACTCCTACGAGCAGTACTTC. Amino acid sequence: CASSYAGDSYEQYF.

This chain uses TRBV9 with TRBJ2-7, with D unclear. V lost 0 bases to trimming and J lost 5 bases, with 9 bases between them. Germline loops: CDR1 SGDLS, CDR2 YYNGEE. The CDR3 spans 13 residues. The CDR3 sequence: CASSVAGVHEQYF. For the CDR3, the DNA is TGTGCCAGCAGCGTAGCGGGTGTCCACGAGCAGTACTTC.

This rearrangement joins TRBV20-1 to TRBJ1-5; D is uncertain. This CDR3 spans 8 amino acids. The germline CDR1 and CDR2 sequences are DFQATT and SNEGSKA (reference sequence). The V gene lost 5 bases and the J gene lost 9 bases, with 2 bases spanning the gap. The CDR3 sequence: CSAGPQHF. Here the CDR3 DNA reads TGCAGTGCTGGGCCCCAGCATTTT.

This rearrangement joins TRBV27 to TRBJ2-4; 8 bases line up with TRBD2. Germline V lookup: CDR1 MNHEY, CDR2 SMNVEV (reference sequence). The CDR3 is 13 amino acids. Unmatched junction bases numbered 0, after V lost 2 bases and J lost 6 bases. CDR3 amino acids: CASSLREGNIQYF. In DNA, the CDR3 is TGTGCCAGCAGTTTACGGGAGGGAAACATTCAGTACTTC.